The TCR beta chain under discussion was sequenced for a study of breast tumors, draining lymph nodes, adjacent tissues (dated by TCRdb to about 2016). Context from the whole study: In breast cancer patients, the study compared the TCR beta repertoires of tumor, adjacent nontumor tissue and axillary lymph nodes. The study was designed to assess the relationships and possible T-cell exchange between tumor, surrounding tissue and draining lymph node repertoires in human breast cancer. Study-wide conclusions, independent of this receptor: The similarity between tumor and nontumor tissue repertoires was significantly greater in luminal-like breast cancer than in basal-like breast cancer. Tumors showed preferential V and J gene usage, and their T-cell repertoire diversity fell below that of lymph nodes yet above that of nontumor tissue. The conclusion that tumor T cells originate in lymph nodes was presented as consistent with a hypothesis rather than as directly demonstrated. The data were considered consistent with most tumor T cells being derived from the lymph node and subsequently expanding within tumor tissue.

Lymph node samples were obtained from the axillary draining lymph nodes of breast cancer patients. The CDR3, cysteine through phenylalanine, is 16 amino acids long. CDR3 DNA only is kept here, 48 bases in frame from base 1. Trimming takes 4 bases off V and 8 bases off J; junction bases not matched to a gene: 11. The germline V gene supplies CDR1 SGDLS and CDR2 YYNGEE. This sample was sequenced with an Illumina HiSeq 2000. TCR beta chain libraries were generated through multiplex PCR amplification. The amplified TCR beta chain products were analyzed by high-throughput sequencing. The public reads were reanalyzed by TCRdb: fastp trimming at Q25, MiXCR alignment, in-frame beta chains only. CDR3 protein sequences are deduplicated, and each keeps its most common genes and DNA. Across this sample there are more than 200,000 distinct CDR3 sequences, with about a third seen only once. The ten largest clones represent about 1.4% of the sample.

This clonotype came up many times. The antigen it binds to is not known. The input lacks base qualities; no much larger clone sits a single base away. Sequencing was carried out using axillary lymph node tissue. The V and J segments used are TRBV9 and TRBJ2-3; the central 12 bases match TRBD2. The receptor was isolated from a female donor with breast cancer. Some clones in this sample may be carry-over from other donors' samples. The DNA is as follows: TGTGCCAGCAGCCCGAAGACTAGCGGGAGTCAGGGTACGCAGTATTTT. This is translated as CASSPKTSGSQGTQYF.